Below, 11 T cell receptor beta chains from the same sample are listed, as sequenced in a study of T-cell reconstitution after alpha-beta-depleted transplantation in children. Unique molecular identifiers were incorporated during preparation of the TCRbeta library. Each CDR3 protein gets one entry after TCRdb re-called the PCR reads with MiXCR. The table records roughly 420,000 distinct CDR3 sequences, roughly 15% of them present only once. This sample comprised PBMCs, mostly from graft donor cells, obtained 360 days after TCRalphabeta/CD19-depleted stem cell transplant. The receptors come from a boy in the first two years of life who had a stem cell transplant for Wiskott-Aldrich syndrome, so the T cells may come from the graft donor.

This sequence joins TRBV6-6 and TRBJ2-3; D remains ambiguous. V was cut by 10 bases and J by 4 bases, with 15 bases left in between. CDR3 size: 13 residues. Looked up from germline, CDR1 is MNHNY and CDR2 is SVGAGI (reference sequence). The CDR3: CATTGRSSDTQYF. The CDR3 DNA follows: TGTGCCACCACCGGCAGATCGTCAGATACGCAGTATTTT.

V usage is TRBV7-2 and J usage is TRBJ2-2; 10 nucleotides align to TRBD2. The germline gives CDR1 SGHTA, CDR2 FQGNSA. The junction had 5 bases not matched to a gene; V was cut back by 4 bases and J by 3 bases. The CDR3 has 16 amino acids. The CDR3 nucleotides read TGTGCCAGCAGCTCAGCGGGGGGGATGCACACCGGGGAGCTGTTTTTT. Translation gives CASSSAGGMHTGELFF.

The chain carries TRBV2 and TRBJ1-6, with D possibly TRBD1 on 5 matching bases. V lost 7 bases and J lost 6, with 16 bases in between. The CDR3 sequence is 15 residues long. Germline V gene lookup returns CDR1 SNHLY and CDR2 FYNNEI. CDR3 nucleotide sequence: TGTGCCAGCACTGGGACCCAAGCCGGTAATTCACCCCTCCACTTT. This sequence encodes CASTGTQAGNSPLHF.

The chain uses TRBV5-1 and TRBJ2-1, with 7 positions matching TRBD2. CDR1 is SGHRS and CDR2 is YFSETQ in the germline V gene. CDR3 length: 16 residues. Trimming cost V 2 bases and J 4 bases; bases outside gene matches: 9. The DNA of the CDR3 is TGCGCCAGCAGCTTCCCCCGGCAGGGAGGGTACAATGAGCAGTTCTTC. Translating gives CASSFPRQGGYNEQFF.

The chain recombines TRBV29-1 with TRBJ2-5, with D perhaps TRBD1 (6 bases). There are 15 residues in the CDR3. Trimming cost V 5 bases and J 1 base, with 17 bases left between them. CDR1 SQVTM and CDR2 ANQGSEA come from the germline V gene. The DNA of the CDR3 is TGCAGCGTTTTAGGAACGGCAGGGGCCCAAGAGACCCAGTACTTC. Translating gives CSVLGTAGAQETQYF. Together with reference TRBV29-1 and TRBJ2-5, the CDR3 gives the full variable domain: SAVISQKPSRDICQRGTSLTIQCQVDSQVTMMFWYRQQPGQSLTLIATANQGSEATYESGFVIDKFPISRPNLTFSTLTVSNMSPEDSSIYLCSVLGTAGAQETQYFGPGTRLLVL.

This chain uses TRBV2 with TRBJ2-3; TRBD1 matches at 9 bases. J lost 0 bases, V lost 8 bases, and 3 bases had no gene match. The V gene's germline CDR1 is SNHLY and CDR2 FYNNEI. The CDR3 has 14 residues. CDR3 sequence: CASFTGGSTDTQYF. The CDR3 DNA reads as TGTGCCAGCTTTACAGGGGGCAGCACAGATACGCAGTATTTT.

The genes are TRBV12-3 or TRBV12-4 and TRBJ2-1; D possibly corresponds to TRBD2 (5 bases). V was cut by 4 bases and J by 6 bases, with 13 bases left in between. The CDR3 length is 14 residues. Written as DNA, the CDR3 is TGTGCCAGCAGTTCCGGGATTCGTTTCAATGAGCAGTTCTTC. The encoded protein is CASSSGIRFNEQFF.

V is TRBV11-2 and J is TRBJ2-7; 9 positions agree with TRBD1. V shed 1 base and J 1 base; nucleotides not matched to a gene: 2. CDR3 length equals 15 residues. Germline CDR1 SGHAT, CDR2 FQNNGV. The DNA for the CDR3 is TGTGCCAGCAGCTTAGTGACAGGGGGGTCCTACGAGCAGTACTTC. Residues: CASSLVTGGSYEQYF.

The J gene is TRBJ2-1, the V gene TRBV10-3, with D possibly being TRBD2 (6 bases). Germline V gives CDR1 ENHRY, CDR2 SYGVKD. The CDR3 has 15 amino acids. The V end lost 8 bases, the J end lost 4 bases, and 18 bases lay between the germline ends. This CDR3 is CAIVRAPGRYNEQFF. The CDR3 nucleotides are TGTGCCATCGTCCGTGCTCCGGGGAGGTACAATGAGCAGTTCTTC.

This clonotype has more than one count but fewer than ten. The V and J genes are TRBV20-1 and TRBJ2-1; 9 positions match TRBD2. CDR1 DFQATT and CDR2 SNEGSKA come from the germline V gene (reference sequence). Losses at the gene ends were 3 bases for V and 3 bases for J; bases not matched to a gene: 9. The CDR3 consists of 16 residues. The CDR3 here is CSARGRLAGNYNEQFF. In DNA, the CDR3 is TGCAGTGCTAGGGGTAGGCTAGCGGGAAACTACAATGAGCAGTTCTTC.

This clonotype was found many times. The CDR3 nucleotides read TGTGCCAGCAGCCCTGTCTACAATGAGCAGTTCTTC. The encoded protein is CASSPVYNEQFF. This chain uses TRBV7-9 with TRBJ2-1; unclear D gene. The length of the CDR3 is 12 residues. Trimming removed 5 bases at V and 3 bases at J, with 5 bases between. CDR1 and CDR2 (germline): SEHNR, FQNEAQ (reference sequence). Combining the CDR3 with reference TRBV7-9 and TRBJ2-1 gives the whole variable domain DTGVSQNPRHKITKRGQNVTFRCDPISEHNRLYWYRQTLGQGPEFLTYFQNEAQLEKSRLLSDRFSAERPKGSFSTLEIQRTEQGDSAMYLCASSPVYNEQFFGPGTRLTVL.